This TCR beta chain is drawn from a study of neoadjuvant anti-PD-1 for oral cavity cancer. Study outcomes and limitations: Each response group had just a few patients in TCR analyses.

Clones were sequenced by immunoSEQ multiplex PCR, and TCRdb holds only the in-frame ones, with some missing. This table holds approximately 42,000 clones, approximately 80% found once. This CDR3 is 14 amino acids long. Regarding this clone: Antigen specificity is unknown.

Time point described: after neoadjuvant nivolumab, at surgical resection. No culture or expansion preceded analysis of these blood cells. This sequence was found in a person between 35 and 79 years old with oral cavity squamous cell carcinoma. Sequenced here: PBMCs, sampled after nivolumab (anti-PD-1) treatment. This chain links TRBV12-2 with TRBJ2-7; the table assigns TRBD1, which was not confirmed against the DNA. TRBV12-2 is reported as a pseudogene. The CDR3 DNA reads TGTGCAAGTCGCTTAGTGGGCATAGACTACGAGCAGTACTTC. It codes for CASRLVGIDYEQYF.